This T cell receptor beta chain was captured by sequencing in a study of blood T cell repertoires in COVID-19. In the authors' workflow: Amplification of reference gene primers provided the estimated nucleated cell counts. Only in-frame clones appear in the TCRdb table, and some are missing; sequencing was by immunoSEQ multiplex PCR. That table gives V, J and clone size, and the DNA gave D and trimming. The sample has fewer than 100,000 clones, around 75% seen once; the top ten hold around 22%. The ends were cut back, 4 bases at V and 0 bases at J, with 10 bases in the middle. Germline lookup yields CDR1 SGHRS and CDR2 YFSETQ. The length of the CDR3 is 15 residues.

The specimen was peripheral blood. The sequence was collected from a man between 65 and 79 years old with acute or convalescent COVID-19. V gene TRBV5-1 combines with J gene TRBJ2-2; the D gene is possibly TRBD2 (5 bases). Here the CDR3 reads CASSPRETNTGELFF. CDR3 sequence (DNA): TGCGCCAGCAGCCCGAGGGAAACGAACACCGGGGAGCTGTTTTTT.